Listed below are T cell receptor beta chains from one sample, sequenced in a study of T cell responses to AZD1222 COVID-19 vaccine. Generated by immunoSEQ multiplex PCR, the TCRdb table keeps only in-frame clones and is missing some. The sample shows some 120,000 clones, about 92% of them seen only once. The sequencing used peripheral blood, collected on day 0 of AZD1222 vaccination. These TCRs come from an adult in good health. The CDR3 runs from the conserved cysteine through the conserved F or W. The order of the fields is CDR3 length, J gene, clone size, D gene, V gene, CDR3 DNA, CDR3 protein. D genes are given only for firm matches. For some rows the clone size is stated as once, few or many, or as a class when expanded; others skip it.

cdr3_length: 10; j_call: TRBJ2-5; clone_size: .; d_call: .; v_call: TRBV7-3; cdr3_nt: TGTGCTAAGCAAAGAGAGACCCAGTACTTC; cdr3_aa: CAKQRETQYF
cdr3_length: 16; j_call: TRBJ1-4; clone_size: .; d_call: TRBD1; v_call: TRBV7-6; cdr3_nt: TGTGCCAGCAGCCAAGGGCAAGGGACAGGGGTAGAAAAACTGTTTTTT; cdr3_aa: CASSQGQGTGVEKLFF
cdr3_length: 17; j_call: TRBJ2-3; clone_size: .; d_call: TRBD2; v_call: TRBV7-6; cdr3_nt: TGTGCCAGCAGCTTAGCCTCTAGCGGGAGGGCATCAGATACGCAGTATTTT; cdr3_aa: CASSLASSGRASDTQYF
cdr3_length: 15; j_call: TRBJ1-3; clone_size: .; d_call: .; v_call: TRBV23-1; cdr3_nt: TGCGCCAGCAGTCTCCTCGGGGTCGGTGGAAACACCATATATTTT; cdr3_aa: CASSLLGVGGNTIYF
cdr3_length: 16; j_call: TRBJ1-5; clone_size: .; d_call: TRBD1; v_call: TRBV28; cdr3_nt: TGTGCCAGCAGTTCCCCTGGACAGGGGTGGAATCAGCCCCAGCATTTT; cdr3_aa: CASSSPGQGWNQPQHF
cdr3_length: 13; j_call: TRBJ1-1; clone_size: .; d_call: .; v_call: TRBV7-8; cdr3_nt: TGTGCCAGCAGCTCTACAGGTAACACTGAAGCTTTCTTT; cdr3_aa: CASSSTGNTEAFF
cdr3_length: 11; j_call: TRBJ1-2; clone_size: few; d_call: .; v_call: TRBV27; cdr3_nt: TGTGCCAGCAGTTCCGGGGTCGGCTACACCTTC; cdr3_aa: CASSSGVGYTF
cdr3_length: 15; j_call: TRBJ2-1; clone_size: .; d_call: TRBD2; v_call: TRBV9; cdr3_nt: TGTGCCAGCAGCCCTGGGACTAGCGCCAATACCCTGCAGTTCTTC; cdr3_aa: CASSPGTSANTLQFF
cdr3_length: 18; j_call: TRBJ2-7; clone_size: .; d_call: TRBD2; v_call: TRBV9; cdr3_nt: TGTGCCAGCAGCGTAGAATTGGGACTAGCGGGAGGGCCGGTCGAGCAGTACTTC; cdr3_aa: CASSVELGLAGGPVEQYF
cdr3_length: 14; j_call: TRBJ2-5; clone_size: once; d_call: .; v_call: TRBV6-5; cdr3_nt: TGTGCCAGCAGTATTGGAGGGTCCCAAGAGACCCAGTACTTC; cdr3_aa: CASSIGGSQETQYF
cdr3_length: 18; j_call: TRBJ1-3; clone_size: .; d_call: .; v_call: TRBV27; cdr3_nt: TGTGCCAGTCCAAAAAATCCCGGGAACCTTCTCTCTGGAAACACCATATATTTT; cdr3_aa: CASPKNPGNLLSGNTIYF
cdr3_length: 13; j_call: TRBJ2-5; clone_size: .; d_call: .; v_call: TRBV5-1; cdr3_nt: TGCGCCAGCAGCTTGGTGTTCCTAGAGACCCAGTACTTC; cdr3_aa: CASSLVFLETQYF
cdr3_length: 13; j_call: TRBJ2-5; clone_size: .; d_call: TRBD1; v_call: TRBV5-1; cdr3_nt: TGCGCCAGCAGCCCCACAGGGGGGGAGACCCAGTACTTC; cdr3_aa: CASSPTGGETQYF
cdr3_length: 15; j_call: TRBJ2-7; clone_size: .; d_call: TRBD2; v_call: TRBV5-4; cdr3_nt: TGTGCCAGCAGCGCCCCAGCGGGAGAAGGCTACGAGCAGTACTTC; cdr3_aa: CASSAPAGEGYEQYF
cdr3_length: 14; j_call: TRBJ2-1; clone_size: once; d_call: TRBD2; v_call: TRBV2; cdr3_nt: TGTGCCAGCAGTGTAGTAGCGGGAGGAAGTGAGCAGTTCTTC; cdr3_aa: CASSVVAGGSEQFF
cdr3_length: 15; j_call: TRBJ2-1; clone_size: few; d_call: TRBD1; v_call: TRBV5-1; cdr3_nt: TGCGCCAGCAGCCGCACAGGGGTCTCCTACAATGAGCAGTTCTTC; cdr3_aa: CASSRTGVSYNEQFF
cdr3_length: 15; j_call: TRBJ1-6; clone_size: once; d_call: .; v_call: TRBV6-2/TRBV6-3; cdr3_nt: TGTGCCAGCAGTATGGGGAGTACTTACAATTCACCCCTCCACTTT; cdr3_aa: CASSMGSTYNSPLHF
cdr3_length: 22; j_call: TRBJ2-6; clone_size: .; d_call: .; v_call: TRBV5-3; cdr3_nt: TGTGCCAGAAGCTTGGTGCCCCCCCCCACTGGAAGTACTTACTCTGGGGCCAACGTCCTGACTTTC; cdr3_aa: CARSLVPPPTGSTYSGANVLTF
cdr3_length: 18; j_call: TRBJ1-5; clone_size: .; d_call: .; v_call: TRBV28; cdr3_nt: TGTGCCAGCAGTTTATCCGTCCCCCGGGCCCGAGACAATCAGCCCCAGCATTTT; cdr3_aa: CASSLSVPRARDNQPQHF
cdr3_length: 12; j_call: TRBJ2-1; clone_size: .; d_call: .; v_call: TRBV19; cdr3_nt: TGTGCCAGTAGTCCGCGGGCGGGGGAGCAGTTCTTC; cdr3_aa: CASSPRAGEQFF
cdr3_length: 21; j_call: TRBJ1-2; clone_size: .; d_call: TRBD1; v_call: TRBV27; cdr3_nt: TGTGCCAGCAGTTTATCGATCCCACGGGAGGACGCAGGGGGTGAGAGCTATGGCTACACCTTC; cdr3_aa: CASSLSIPREDAGGESYGYTF
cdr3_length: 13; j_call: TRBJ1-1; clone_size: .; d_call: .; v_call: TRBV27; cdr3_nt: TGTGCCAGCAGCCCCGAGGGCCTCACTGAAGCTTTCTTT; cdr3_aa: CASSPEGLTEAFF
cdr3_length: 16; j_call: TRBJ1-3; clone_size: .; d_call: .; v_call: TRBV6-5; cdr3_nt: TGTGCCAGCAGTTACTCGACAACCTACTCTGGAAACACCATATATTTT; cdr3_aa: CASSYSTTYSGNTIYF
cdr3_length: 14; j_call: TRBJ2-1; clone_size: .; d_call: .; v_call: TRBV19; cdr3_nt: TGTGCCAGTAGTATAATGTCTGCGCCTAATGAGCAGTTCTTC; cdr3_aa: CASSIMSAPNEQFF
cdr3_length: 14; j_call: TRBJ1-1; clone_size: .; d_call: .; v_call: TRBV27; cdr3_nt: TGTGCCAGCAGTTTATACTCTATTTCCCCTGAAGCTTTCTTT; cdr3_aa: CASSLYSISPEAFF
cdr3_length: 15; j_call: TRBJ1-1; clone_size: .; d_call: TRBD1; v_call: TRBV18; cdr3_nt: TGTGCCAGCTCACCAGGGGACAGGGTGGCCACTGAAGCTTTCTTT; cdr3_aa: CASSPGDRVATEAFF
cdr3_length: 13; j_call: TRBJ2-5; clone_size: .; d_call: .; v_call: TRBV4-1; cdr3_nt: TGCGCCAGCAGCCGGGCGGTCCAAGAGACCCAGTACTTC; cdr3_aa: CASSRAVQETQYF
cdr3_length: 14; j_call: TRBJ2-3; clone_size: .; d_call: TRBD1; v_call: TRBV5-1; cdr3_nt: TGCGCCAGCAGCTCCTACAGGGGTCCAGATACGCAGTATTTT; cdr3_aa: CASSSYRGPDTQYF
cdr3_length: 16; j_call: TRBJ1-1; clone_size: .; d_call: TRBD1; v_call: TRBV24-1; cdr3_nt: TGTGCCACCAGTGATGGGGGGACAGGGAAAGGAACTGAAGCTTTCTTT; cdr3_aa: CATSDGGTGKGTEAFF
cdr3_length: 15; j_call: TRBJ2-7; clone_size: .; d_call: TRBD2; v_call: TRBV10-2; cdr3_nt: TGCGCCAGCAGTGAGTTCAGCGGGGCTGGCTACGAGCAGTACTTC; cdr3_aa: CASSEFSGAGYEQYF
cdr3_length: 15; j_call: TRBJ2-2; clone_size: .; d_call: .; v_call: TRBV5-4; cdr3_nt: TGTGCCAGCAGCTTGGGAGGGGCCGACACCGGGGAGCTGTTTTTT; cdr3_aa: CASSLGGADTGELFF
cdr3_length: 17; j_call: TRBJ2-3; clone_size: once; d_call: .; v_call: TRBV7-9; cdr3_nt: TGTGCCAGCAGCCCCGGGATGGGACTGCAGTATAGAGATACGCAGTATTTT; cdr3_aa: CASSPGMGLQYRDTQYF
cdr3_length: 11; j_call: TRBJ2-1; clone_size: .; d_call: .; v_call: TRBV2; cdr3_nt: TGTGCCAGCAGTGAGGTAGGGGAGCAGTTCTTC; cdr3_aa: CASSEVGEQFF
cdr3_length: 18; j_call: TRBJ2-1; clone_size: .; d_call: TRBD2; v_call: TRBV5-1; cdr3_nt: TGCGCCAGCAGCTTAATGATACTAGCGGGCCTATCCTACAATGAGCAGTTCTTC; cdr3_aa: CASSLMILAGLSYNEQFF
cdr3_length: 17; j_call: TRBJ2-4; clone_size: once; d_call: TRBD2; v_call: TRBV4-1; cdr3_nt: TGCGCCAGCAGCCAAGTCGCACTAGCGGGAGCAGGAAACATTCAGTACTTC; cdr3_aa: CASSQVALAGAGNIQYF
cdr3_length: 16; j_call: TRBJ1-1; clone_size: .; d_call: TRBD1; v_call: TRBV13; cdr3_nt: TGTGCCAGCAGCTTAGGCCTTTGGACAGGGGGCACTGAAGCTTTCTTT; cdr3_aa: CASSLGLWTGGTEAFF
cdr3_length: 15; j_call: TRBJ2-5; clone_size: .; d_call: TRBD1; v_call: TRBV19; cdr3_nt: TGTGCCAGTGCCACAGGGGTGGTTTCACAAGAGACCCAGTACTTC; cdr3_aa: CASATGVVSQETQYF
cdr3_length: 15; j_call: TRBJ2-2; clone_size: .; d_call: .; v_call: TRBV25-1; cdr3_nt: TGTGCCAGCAGGGCTCATGGGATTAACACCGGGGAGCTGTTTTTT; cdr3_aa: CASRAHGINTGELFF
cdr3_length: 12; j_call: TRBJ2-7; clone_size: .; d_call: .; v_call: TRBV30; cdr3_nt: TGTGCCTGGAGTCCTAGGGATTCCGAGCAGTACTTC; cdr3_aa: CAWSPRDSEQYF
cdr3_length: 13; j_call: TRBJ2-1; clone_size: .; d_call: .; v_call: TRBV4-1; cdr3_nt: TGCGCCAGCAGCCCTTCCAGGGGAAATGAGCAGTTCTTC; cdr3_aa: CASSPSRGNEQFF
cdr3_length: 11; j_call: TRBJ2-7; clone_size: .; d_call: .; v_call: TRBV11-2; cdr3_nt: TGTGCCAGCAGCTTATATTACGAGCAGTACTTC; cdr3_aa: CASSLYYEQYF
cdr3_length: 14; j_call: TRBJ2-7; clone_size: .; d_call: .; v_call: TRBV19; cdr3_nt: TGTGCCAGTAGTGATGACTTGAGACCCTACGAGCAGTACTTC; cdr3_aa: CASSDDLRPYEQYF
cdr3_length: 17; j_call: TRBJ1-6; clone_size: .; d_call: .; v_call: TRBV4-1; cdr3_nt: TGCGCCAGCAGCCAAGGGTTCAGGGATCAGGCAATTTCACCCCTCCACTTT; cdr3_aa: CASSQGFRDQAISPLHF
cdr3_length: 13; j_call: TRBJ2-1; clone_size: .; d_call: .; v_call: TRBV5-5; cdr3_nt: TGTGCCAGCAGAGAGACCGGGACCAATGAGCAGTTCTTC; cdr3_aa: CASRETGTNEQFF
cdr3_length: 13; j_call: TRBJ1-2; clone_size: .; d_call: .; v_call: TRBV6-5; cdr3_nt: TGTGCCAGCAGTTACAGAACTAACTATGGCTACACCTTC; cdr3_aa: CASSYRTNYGYTF
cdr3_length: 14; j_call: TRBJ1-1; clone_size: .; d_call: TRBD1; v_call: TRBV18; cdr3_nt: TGTGCCAGCTCACCACCTTTGGCGCAGGGGGGAGCTTTCTTT; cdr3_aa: CASSPPLAQGGAFF
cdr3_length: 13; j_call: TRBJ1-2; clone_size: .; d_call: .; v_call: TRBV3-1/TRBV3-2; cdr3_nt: TGTGCCAGCAGCCAAGATCTGATCTATGGCTACACCTTC; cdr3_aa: CASSQDLIYGYTF
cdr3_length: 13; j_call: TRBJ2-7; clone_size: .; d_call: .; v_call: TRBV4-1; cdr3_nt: TGCGCCAGCAGCCAACCGTTCACCTACGAGCAGTACTTC; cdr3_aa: CASSQPFTYEQYF
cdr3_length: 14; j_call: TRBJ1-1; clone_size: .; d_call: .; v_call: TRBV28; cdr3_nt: TGTGCCCTTAAACAGGGAGTTCGCGCCACTGAAGCTTTCTTT; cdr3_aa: CALKQGVRATEAFF
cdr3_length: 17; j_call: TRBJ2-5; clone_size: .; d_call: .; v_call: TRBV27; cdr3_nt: TGTGCCAGCAGTTTAGTATCCTCTGGGGACCCTAAAGAGACCCAGTACTTC; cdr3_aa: CASSLVSSGDPKETQYF
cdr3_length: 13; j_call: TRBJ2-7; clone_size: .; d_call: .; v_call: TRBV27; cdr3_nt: TGTGCCAGCAGTTTATCGCCCACCTACGAGCAGTACTTC; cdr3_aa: CASSLSPTYEQYF
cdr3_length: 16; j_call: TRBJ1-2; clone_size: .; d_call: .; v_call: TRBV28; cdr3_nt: TGTGCCAGCAGTTTTCGGTGGGACAACTTTAACTATGGCTACACCTTC; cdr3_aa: CASSFRWDNFNYGYTF
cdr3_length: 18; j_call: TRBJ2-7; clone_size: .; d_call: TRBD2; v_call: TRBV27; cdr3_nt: TGTGCCAGCACCAGACTAGCGGGAGGGCTCTTAGCAGCCTACGAGCAGTACTTC; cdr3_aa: CASTRLAGGLLAAYEQYF
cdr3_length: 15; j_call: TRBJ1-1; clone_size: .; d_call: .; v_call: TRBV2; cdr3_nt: TGTGCCAGCAGTGCCAGAACGGGGCGGTGGACTGAAGCTTTCTTT; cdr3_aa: CASSARTGRWTEAFF
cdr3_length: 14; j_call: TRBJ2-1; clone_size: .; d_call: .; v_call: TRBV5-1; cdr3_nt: TGCGCCAGCAGCTTGGAGCGCCGAAACAATGAGCAGTTCTTC; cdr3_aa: CASSLERRNNEQFF
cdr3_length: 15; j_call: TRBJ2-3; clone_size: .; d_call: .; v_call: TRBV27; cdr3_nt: TGTGCCAGCAGTTTAGGGGACTTCCCCAGGGATACGCAGTATTTT; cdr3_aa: CASSLGDFPRDTQYF
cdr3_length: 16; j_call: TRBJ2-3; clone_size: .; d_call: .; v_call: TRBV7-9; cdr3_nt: TGTGCCAGCAGCTTACCGGGACTTCTTTTCACAGATACGCAGTATTTT; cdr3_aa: CASSLPGLLFTDTQYF
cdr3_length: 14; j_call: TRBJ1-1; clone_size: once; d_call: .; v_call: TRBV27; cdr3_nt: TGTGCCAGCAGTTTGGGGGGCTTGAACACTGAAGCTTTCTTT; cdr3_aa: CASSLGGLNTEAFF
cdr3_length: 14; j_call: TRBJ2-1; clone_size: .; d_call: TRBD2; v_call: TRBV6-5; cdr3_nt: TGTGCCAGCAAGGTTAGCGGGTTTACCCATGAGCAGTTCTTC; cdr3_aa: CASKVSGFTHEQFF